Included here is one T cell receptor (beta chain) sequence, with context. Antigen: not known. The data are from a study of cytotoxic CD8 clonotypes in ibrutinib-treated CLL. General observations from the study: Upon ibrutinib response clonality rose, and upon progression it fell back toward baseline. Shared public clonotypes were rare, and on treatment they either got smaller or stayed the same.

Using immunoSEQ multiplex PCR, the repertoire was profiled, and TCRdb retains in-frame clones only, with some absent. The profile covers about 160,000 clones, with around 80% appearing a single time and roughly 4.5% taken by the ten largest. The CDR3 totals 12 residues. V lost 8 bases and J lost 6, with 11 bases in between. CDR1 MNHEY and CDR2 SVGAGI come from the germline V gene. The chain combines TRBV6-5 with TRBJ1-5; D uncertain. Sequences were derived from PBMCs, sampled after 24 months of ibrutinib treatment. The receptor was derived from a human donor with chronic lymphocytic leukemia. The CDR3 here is CASGLSGQPQHF. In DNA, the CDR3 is TGTGCCAGCGGGCTTTCGGGTCAGCCCCAGCATTTT.